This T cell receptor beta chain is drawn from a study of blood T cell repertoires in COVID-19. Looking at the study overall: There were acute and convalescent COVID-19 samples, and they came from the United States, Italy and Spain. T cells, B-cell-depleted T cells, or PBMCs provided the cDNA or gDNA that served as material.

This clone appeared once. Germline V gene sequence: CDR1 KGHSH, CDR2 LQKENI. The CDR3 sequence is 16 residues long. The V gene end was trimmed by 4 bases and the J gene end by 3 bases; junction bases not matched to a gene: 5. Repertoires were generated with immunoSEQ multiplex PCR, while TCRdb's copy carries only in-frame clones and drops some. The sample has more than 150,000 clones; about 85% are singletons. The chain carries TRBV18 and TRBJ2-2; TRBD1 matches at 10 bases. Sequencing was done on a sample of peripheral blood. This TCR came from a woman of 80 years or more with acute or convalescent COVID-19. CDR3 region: CASSLGTGEHTGELFF. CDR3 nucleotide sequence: TGTGCCAGCTCACTGGGGACAGGGGAGCACACCGGGGAGCTGTTTTTT.